This TCR beta chain derives from a study of response to subunit inactivated influenza vaccine. The germline V gene has CDR1 SGDLS and CDR2 YYNGEE. This CDR3 comprises 16 residues. V gave up 4 bases and J gave up 4 bases, with 17 bases separating them. For this clonotype: The antigen remains unidentified.

Study-wide findings and caveats: There was a suggestion from the authors that each seasonal influenza vaccination recruits few new T cells.

Using its own MiXCR run on the RT-PCR reads, TCRdb lists one record per CDR3 protein. This sample has under 550,000 distinct CDR3 sequences, with approximately 7.3% found just once. The input for sequencing was PBMCs from blood, taken about 23 months after vaccination. The rearrangement joins TRBV9 to TRBJ2-2; perhaps TRBD1 as D (6 bases). The sequence derives from a man aged 50-75 years who received an inactivated influenza vaccine. CDR3 DNA: TGTGCCAGCAGCCTGCGAGGGGGTATACTCACCGGGGAGCTGTTTTTT. Amino acids: CASSLRGGILTGELFF. Full variable domain (rest looked up from reference TRBV9 and TRBJ2-2): DSGVTQTPKHLITATGQRVTLRCSPRSGDLSVYWYQQSLDQGLQFLIQYYNGEERAKGNILERFSAQQFPDLHSELNLSSLELGDSALYFCASSLRGGILTGELFFGEGSRLTVL.